This TCR beta chain comes out of a study of T cell responses to AZD1222 COVID-19 vaccine. Study conclusions and caveats: Seropositivity was recorded at baseline in only a handful of AZD1222 recipients. Per reports, nearly half of all spike-specific TCRs target regions that are unmutated in variants.

As concerns this clone: Its target is not known.

Assay: immunoSEQ multiplex PCR; the TCRdb copy retains only in-frame clones and omits some. The table lists approximately 120,000 clones, 70% to 90% of them singletons. With 7 bases removed from V and 0 bases from J, the gap between germline ends came to 4 bases. Germline loops: CDR1 GTSNPN, CDR2 SVGIG (reference sequence). CDR3 size: 12 residues. Sequenced material: peripheral blood, taken on day 0 of AZD1222 vaccination. The sequence derives from an adult in good health. V is TRBV30 and J is TRBJ1-6; D gene uncertain. CDR3 protein: CAFSSYNSPLHF. In nucleotides, the CDR3 is TGTGCCTTTAGCTCCTATAATTCACCCCTCCACTTT.